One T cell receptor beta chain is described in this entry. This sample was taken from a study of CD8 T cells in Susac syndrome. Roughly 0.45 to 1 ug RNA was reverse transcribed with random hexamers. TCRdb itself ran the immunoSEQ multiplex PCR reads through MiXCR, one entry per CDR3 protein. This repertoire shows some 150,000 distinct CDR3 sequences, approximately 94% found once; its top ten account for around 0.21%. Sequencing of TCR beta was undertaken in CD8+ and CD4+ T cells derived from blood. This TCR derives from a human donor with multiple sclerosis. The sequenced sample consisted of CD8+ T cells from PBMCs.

CDR3 region: CSARDQGGSDNEQFF. CDR3 coding DNA: TGCAGTGCTAGAGATCAGGGGGGATCGGACAATGAGCAGTTCTTC. The chain joins TRBV20-1 to TRBJ2-1, with D possibly TRBD1 on 7 matching bases. This CDR3 has 15 residues. The V and J ends lost 0 bases and 5 bases respectively, with 14 bases between them. The germline CDR1 and CDR2 sequences are DFQATT and SNEGSKA (reference sequence).